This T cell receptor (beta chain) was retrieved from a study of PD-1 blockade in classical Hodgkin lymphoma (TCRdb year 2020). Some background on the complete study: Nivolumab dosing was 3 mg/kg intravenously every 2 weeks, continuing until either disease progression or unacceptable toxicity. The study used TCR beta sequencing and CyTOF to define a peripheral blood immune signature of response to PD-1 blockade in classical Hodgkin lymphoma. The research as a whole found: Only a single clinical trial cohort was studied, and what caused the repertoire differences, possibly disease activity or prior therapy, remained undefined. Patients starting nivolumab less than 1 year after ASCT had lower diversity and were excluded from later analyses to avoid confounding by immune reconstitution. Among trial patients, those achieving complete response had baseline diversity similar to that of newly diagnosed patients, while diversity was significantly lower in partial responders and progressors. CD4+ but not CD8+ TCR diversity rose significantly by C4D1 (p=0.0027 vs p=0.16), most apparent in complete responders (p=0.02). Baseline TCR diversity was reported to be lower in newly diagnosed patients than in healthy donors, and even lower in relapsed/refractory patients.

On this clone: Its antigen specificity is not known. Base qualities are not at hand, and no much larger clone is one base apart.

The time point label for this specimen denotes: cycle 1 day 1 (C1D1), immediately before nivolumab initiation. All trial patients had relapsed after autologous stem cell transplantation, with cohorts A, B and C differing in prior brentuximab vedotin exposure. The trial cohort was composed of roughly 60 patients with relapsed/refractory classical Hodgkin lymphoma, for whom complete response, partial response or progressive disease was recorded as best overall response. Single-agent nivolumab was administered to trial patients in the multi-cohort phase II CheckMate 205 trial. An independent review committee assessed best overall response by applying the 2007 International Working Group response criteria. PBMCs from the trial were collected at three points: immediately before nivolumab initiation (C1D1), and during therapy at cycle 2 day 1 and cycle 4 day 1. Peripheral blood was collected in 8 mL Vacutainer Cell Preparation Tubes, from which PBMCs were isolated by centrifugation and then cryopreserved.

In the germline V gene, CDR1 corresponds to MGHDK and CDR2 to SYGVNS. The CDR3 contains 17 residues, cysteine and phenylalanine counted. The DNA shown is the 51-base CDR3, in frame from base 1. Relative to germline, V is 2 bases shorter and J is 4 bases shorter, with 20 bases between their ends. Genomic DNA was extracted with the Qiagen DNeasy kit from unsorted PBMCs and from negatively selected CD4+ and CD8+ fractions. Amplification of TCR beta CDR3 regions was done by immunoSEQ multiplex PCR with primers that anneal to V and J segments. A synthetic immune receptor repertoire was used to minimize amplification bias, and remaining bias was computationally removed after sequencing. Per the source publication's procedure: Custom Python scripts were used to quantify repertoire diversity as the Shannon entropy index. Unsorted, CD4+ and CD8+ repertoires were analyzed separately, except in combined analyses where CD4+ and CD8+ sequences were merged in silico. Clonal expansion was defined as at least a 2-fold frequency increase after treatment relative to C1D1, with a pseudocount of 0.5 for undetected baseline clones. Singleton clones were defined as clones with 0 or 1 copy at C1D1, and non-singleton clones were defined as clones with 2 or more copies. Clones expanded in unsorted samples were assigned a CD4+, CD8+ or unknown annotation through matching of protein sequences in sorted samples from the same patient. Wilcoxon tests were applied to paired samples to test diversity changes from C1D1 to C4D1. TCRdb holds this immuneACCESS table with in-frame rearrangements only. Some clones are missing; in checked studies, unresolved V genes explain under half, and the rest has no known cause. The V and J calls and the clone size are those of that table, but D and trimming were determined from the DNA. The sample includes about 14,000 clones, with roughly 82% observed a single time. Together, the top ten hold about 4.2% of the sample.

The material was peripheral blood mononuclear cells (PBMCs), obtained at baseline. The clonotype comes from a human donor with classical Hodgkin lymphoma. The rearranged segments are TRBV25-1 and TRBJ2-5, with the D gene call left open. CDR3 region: CASSERPTVRNGETQYF. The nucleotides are TGTGCCAGCAGTGAACGACCCACCGTCCGGAATGGAGAGACCCAGTACTTC.